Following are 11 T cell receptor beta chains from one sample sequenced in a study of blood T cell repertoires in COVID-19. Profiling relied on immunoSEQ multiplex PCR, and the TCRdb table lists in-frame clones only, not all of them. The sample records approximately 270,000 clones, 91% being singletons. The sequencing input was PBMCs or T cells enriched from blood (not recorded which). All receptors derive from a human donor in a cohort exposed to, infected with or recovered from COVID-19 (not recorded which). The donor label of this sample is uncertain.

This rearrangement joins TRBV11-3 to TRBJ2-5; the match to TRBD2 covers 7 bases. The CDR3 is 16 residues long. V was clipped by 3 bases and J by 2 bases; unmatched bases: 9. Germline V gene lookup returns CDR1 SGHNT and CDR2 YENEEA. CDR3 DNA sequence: TGTGCCAGCAGCTTCCCCGATAGCGGGCTACAAGAGACCCAGTACTTC. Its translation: CASSFPDSGLQETQYF.

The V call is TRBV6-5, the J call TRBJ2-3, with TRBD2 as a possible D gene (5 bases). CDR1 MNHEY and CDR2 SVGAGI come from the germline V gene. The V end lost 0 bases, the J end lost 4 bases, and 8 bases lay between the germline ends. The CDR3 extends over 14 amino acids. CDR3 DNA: TGTGCCAGCAGTTACTCGCCCGGGGCAGATACGCAGTATTTT. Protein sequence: CASSYSPGADTQYF.

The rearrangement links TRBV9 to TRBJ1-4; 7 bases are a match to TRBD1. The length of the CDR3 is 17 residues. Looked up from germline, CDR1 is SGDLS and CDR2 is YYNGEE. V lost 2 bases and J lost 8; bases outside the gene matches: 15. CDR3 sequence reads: CASSVGDSLKTPEKLFF. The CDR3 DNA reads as TGTGCCAGCAGCGTGGGGGACAGTCTTAAAACACCGGAAAAACTGTTTTTT.

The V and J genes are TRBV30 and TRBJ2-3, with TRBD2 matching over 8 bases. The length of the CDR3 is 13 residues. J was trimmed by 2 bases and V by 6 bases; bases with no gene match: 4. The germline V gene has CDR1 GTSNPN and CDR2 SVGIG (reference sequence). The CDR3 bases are TGTGCCTGCGGGGGGGAAAACACAGATACGCAGTATTTT. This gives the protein CACGGENTDTQYF.

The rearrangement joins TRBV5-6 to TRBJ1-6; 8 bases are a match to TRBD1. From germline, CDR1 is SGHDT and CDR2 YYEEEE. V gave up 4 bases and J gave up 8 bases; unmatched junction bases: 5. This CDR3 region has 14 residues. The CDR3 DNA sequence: TGTGCCAGCAGCCCCGGACAGGGATATTCACCCCTCCACTTT. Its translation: CASSPGQGYSPLHF.

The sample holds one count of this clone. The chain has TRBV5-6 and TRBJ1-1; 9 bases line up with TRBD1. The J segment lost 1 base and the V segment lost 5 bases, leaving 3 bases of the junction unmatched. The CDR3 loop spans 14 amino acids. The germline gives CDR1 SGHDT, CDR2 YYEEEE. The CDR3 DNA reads TGTGCCAGCAGGACAGGGGGAACGAACACTGAAGCTTTCTTT. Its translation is CASRTGGTNTEAFF.

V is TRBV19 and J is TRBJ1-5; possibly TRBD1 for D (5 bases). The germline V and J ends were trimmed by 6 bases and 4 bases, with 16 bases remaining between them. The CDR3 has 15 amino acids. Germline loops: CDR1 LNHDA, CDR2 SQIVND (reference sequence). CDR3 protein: CASRMGWGGNQPQHF. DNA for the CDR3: TGTGCCAGTAGAATGGGGTGGGGGGGGAATCAGCCCCAGCATTTT.

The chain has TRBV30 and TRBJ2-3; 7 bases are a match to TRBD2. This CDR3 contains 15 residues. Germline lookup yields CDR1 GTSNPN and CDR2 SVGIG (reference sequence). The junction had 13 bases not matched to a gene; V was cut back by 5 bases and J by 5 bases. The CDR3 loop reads CAWVPFWGEGDTQYF. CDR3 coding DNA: TGTGCCTGGGTGCCCTTTTGGGGGGAGGGAGATACGCAGTATTTT.

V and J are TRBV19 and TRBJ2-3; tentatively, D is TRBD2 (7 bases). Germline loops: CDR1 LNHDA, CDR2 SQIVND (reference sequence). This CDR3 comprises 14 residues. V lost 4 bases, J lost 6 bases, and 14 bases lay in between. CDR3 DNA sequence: TGTGCCAGTAGTAGGGGGGGGCACTCGGATACGCAGTATTTT. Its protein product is CASSRGGHSDTQYF.

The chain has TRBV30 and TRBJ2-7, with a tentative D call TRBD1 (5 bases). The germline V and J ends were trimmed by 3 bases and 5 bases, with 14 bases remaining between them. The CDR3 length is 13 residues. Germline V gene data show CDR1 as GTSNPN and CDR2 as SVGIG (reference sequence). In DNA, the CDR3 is TGTGCCTGGAGGGGCCAGGGATCCCACGAGCAGTACTTC. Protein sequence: CAWRGQGSHEQYF.

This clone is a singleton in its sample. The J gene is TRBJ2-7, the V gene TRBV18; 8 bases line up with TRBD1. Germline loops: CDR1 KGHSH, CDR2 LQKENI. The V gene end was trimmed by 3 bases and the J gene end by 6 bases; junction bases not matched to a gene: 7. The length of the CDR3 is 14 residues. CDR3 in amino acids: CASSPGQGQREQYF. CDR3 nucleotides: TGTGCCAGCTCACCCGGACAGGGCCAACGCGAGCAGTACTTC.